Listed below are T cell receptor beta chains from one sample, sequenced in a study of blood T cell repertoires in COVID-19. TCRdb's copy holds only in-frame clones and misses some; the assay was immunoSEQ multiplex PCR. This table holds over 200,000 clones, about 83% found once. Material for sequencing was PBMCs or T cells enriched from blood (not recorded which). The receptor set was obtained from a woman aged 40 to 50 who had recovered from COVID-19. Each CDR3 is given with its conserved first and last residue. D genes are given only for firm matches. The size of a clone is reported for some rows only, either as once, few or many, or as a class for expanded clones.

.,TRBV4-1,TRBJ2-2,.,15,TGCGCCAGCAGCCTCCGGACAACTAACACCGGGGAGCTGTTTTTT,CASSLRTTNTGELFF
.,TRBV27,TRBJ1-1,.,14,TGTGCCAGCAGTTTGCAGAAGATGGTCACTGAAGCTTTCTTT,CASSLQKMVTEAFF
.,TRBV6-2/TRBV6-3,TRBJ2-3,.,16,TGTGCCAGCAGTTACGGCGCGACAGCTAGCACAGATACGCAGTATTTT,CASSYGATASTDTQYF
TRBD2,TRBV24-1,TRBJ2-1,once,15,TGTGCCACCAGTGCCGGGACTAGCGGGACCGATGAGCAGTTCTTC,CATSAGTSGTDEQFF
TRBD2,TRBV19,TRBJ2-1,.,16,TGTGCCAGTACGGGGGGAGGAGGGTTGGGAAACAATGAGCAGTTCTTC,CASTGGGGLGNNEQFF
TRBD1,TRBV4-1,TRBJ1-5,.,15,TGCGCCAGCAGCCCCCGGGACAGTAGCAATCAGCCCCAGCATTTT,CASSPRDSSNQPQHF
TRBD1,TRBV7-2,TRBJ2-5,.,14,TGTGCCAGCAGCTTGGACAGGCGACAAGAGACCCAGTACTTC,CASSLDRRQETQYF
TRBD2,TRBV28,TRBJ2-5,.,15,TGTGCCAGCAGTTTAGAGGTAGCGGGGGTAGGCACCCAGTACTTC,CASSLEVAGVGTQYF
.,TRBV28,TRBJ1-2,.,13,TGTGCCAGCACTCCAGGGGCCCTGTGGGGCTACACCTTC,CASTPGALWGYTF
.,TRBV11-2,TRBJ1-4,.,14,TGTGCCAGCAGCTTTCGGGGTCGAGATGAAAAACTGTTTTTT,CASSFRGRDEKLFF
.,TRBV30,TRBJ1-3,once,15,TGTGCCTGGAGTGTACGAGGGGGATCTGGAAACACCATATATTTT,CAWSVRGGSGNTIYF
.,TRBV29-1,TRBJ2-3,.,10,TGCAGCGGCCGGACAGATACGCAGTATTTT,CSGRTDTQYF
TRBD1,TRBV5-6,TRBJ1-1,.,14,TGTGCCAGCAGCTTGACAGGGGCCTACACTGAAGCTTTCTTT,CASSLTGAYTEAFF
.,TRBV28,TRBJ1-2,.,14,TGTGCCAGCAGTTCAACCCTGGGGCTCTATGGCTACACCTTC,CASSSTLGLYGYTF
TRBD1,TRBV5-1,TRBJ2-5,.,14,TGCGCCAGCAGCTTAGGGACAGTCCAAGAGACCCAGTACTTC,CASSLGTVQETQYF
.,TRBV7-2,TRBJ2-2,.,13,TGTGCCAGCAGCTTTTACCTAGCCGGGGAGCTGTTTTTT,CASSFYLAGELFF
.,TRBV28,TRBJ1-5,.,13,TGTGCCAGCAGTCTAACCACAGATCAGCCCCAGCATTTT,CASSLTTDQPQHF
TRBD1,TRBV5-1,TRBJ1-2,.,14,TGCGCCAGCAGCTTGGGGACAGGGTACTATGGCTACACCTTC,CASSLGTGYYGYTF
.,TRBV12-5,TRBJ1-3,once,19,TGTGCTAGTGGCCCCGCGGCAGGTGGAATGGGGCTCTCTGGAAACACCATATATTTT,CASGPAAGGMGLSGNTIYF
TRBD1,TRBV28,TRBJ1-2,.,15,TGTGCCAGCAGCCCAGTCCCGGGACAGGGTTATGGCTACACCTTC,CASSPVPGQGYGYTF
.,TRBV28,TRBJ1-1,.,11,TGTGCCAGCAGTCCCCGGGACAAGGCTTTCTTT,CASSPRDKAFF
.,TRBV2,TRBJ2-3,.,14,TGTGCCAGCAGTGAAAGCAGGGCCACAGATACGCAGTATTTT,CASSESRATDTQYF
.,TRBV20-1,TRBJ2-1,few,12,TGCAGTGCTAGTGGGAGGAGTAATGAGCAGTTCTTC,CSASGRSNEQFF
TRBD2,TRBV19,TRBJ2-5,.,13,TGTGCCAGTAGTATACTAGCGGGAGAGACCCAGTACTTC,CASSILAGETQYF
TRBD2,TRBV11-2,TRBJ2-1,.,15,TGTGCCAGCAGCCCCACTAGCGGGAAAGGGTATGAGCAGTTCTTC,CASSPTSGKGYEQFF
.,TRBV19,TRBJ1-2,.,14,TGTGCCAGTAGTATCGGGGGTGTCGGCTATGGCTACACCTTC,CASSIGGVGYGYTF
TRBD1,TRBV7-8,TRBJ2-5,.,16,TGTGCCAGCAGCTTAGAGGGCAGGGGGTACGGGGAGACCCAGTACTTC,CASSLEGRGYGETQYF
.,TRBV25-1,TRBJ2-6,.,13,TGTGCCAGCAGTGAATCGGGGTCCAACGTCCTGACTTTC,CASSESGSNVLTF
.,TRBV7-2,TRBJ1-6,.,15,TGTGCCAGCAGCTTAGCCGGGAACAATAATTCACCCCTCCACTTT,CASSLAGNNNSPLHF
.,TRBV29-1,TRBJ2-7,.,12,TGCAGCGTCGGGACTGAGACCCTCGAGCAGTACTTC,CSVGTETLEQYF
TRBD1,TRBV19,TRBJ1-5,.,18,TGTGCCAGTACCACTACAGGGGATCGCCGCGGGGGCAATCAGCCCCAGCATTTT,CASTTTGDRRGGNQPQHF
TRBD2,TRBV6-6,TRBJ2-7,few,16,TGTGCCAGCAGTTCCCCCGGGACTAGCGGGAGTTACGAGCAGTACTTC,CASSSPGTSGSYEQYF
.,TRBV18,TRBJ2-6,.,17,TGTGCCAGCTCACCAAGGACCGGGACAACTGGGGCCAACGTCCTGACTTTC,CASSPRTGTTGANVLTF
TRBD1,TRBV4-1,TRBJ1-2,.,14,TGCGCCACCACTAACCCCGGGACAGTGGCCGGCTACACCTTC,CATTNPGTVAGYTF
.,TRBV5-6,TRBJ2-7,.,14,TGTGCCAGCAGCAGGGGCCGGAGCTCCTACGAGCAGTACTTC,CASSRGRSSYEQYF
.,TRBV7-2,TRBJ2-4,.,17,TGTGCCAGCAGCTCTCTAGCGATAGGGGCGGGCAAAAACATTCAGTACTTC,CASSSLAIGAGKNIQYF
TRBD2,TRBV24-1,TRBJ2-3,.,17,TGTGCCACCAGTGATTGGACTAGCGGGGGGGGCACAGATACGCAGTATTTT,CATSDWTSGGGTDTQYF
.,TRBV18,TRBJ1-1,.,15,TGTGCCAGCTCACCCTCCACCGTCGCCCGGGGTGAAGCTTTCTTT,CASSPSTVARGEAFF
.,TRBV5-1,TRBJ1-1,.,14,TGCGCCAGCAGCCGGGTCATTGGAAAAACTGAAGCTTTCTTT,CASSRVIGKTEAFF
.,TRBV27,TRBJ1-2,.,13,TGTGCCAGCAGTTTCGGGAGGAGCTATGGCTACACCTTC,CASSFGRSYGYTF
TRBD1,TRBV24-1,TRBJ1-5,once,17,TGTGCCACCAGTGATCCTTCGACAGGGGGGGACAATCAGCCCCAGCATTTT,CATSDPSTGGDNQPQHF
.,TRBV11-3,TRBJ2-5,.,14,TGTGCCAGCAGTCCCTTCGACTCCCAAGAGACCCAGTACTTC,CASSPFDSQETQYF
.,TRBV19,TRBJ1-2,few,17,TGTGCCAGCAGCCTTAATCCCGACAGGCGACCTCTCTATGGCTACACCTTC,CASSLNPDRRPLYGYTF
.,TRBV7-9,TRBJ2-5,.,16,TGTGCCAGCAGCTTAAGCCTCGGACTTCCCGGAGAGACCCAGTACTTC,CASSLSLGLPGETQYF
.,TRBV11-2,TRBJ1-5,.,14,TGTGCCAGCAGCTTAGGACAGCGTGGCCAGCCCCAGCATTTT,CASSLGQRGQPQHF
.,TRBV5-5,TRBJ1-6,.,14,TGTGCCAGCAGCTGGGCAGGGTTAGGGTCACCCCTCCACTTT,CASSWAGLGSPLHF